The T cell receptor (beta chain) under discussion was sequenced for a study of blood T cell repertoires in COVID-19. Turning to the study itself: Donors in the United States, Italy and Spain gave samples during acute or convalescent COVID-19.

Germline CDR1 is SGHRS and CDR2 is YFSETQ. The CDR3 spans 14 residues. Trimming cost V 4 bases and J 4 bases; bases outside gene matches: 5. This clone is a singleton in its sample. TCRdb's copy holds only in-frame clones and misses some; the assay was immunoSEQ multiplex PCR. The profile covers more than 50,000 clones, with roughly 80% appearing a single time and about 1.8% taken by the ten largest. The sequence was collected from a woman aged 60-75 years with acute or convalescent COVID-19. Sequences were obtained from peripheral blood. The rearrangement uses TRBV5-1 and TRBJ1-2; 9 bases match TRBD1. The CDR3: CASSEQGAGYGYTF. The CDR3 bases are TGCGCCAGCAGCGAACAGGGGGCAGGCTATGGCTACACCTTC.